This TCR beta chain was sequenced in a study of blood T cell repertoires in COVID-19. Whole-study context: Specimens from acute and convalescent COVID-19 originated in the United States, Italy and Spain.

Membership in each cohort depended on participant-reported clinical history. Trimming took 7 bases from V and 6 from J; bases not matched to a gene: 9. This CDR3 is 14 amino acids long. From germline, CDR1 is MDHEN and CDR2 SYDVKM. In the original processing: Reference gene primer amplification gave nucleated cell count estimates. Sequencing was performed with immunoSEQ multiplex PCR; in TCRdb, only in-frame clones are kept and a portion is missing. The V and J calls and clone size are taken from that table; D and trimming were inferred from the DNA. The sample lists hundreds of thousands of clones, approximately 84% occurring once.

The chain recombines TRBV28 with TRBJ2-3; 8 nucleotides match TRBD1. The sequencing input was PBMCs or T cells enriched from blood (not recorded which). The receptor's source is a middle-aged man who had recovered from COVID-19. The CDR3 loop is CASNRQGFWDTQYF. Here the CDR3 DNA reads TGTGCCAGCAACCGACAGGGGTTCTGGGATACGCAGTATTTT.